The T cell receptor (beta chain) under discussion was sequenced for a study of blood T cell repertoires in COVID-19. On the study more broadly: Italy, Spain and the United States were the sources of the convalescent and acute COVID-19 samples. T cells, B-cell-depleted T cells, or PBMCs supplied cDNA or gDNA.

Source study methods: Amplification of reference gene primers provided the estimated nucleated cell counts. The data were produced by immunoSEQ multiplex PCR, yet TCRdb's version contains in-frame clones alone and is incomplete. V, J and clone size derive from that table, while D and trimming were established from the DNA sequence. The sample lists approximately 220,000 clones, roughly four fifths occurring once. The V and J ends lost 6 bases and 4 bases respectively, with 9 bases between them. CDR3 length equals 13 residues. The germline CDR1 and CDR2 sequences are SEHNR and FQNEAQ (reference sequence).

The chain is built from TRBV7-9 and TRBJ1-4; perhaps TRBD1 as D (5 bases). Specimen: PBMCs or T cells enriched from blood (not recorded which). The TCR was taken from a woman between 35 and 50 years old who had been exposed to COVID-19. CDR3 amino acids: CASRQANNEKLFF. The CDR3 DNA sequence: TGTGCCAGCAGACAGGCGAATAATGAAAAACTGTTTTTT.